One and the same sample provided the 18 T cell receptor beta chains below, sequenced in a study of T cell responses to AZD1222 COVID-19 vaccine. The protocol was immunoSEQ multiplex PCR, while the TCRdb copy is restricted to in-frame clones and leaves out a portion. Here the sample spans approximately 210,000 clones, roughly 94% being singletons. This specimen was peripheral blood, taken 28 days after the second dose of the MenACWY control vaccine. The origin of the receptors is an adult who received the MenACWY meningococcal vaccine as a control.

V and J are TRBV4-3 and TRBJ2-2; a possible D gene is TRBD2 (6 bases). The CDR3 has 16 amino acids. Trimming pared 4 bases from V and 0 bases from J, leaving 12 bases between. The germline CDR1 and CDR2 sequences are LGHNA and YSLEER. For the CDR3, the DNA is TGCGCCAGCAGCCGCGGGGCACTCGCGAACACCGGGGAGCTGTTTTTT. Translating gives CASSRGALANTGELFF.

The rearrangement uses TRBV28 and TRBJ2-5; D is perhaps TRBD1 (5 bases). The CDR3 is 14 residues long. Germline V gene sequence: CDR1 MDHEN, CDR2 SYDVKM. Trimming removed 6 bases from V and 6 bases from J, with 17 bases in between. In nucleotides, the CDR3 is TGTGCCAGCAGCAATGACATCAAGGGGAAGACCCAGTACTTC. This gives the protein CASSNDIKGKTQYF.

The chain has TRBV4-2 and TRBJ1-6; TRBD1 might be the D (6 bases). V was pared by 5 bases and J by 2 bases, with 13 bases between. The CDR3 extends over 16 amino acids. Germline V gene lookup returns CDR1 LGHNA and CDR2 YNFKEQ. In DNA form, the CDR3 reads TGTGCCAGCAGCGTAGGGGGGGGAACCTATAATTCACCCCTCCACTTT. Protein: CASSVGGGTYNSPLHF.

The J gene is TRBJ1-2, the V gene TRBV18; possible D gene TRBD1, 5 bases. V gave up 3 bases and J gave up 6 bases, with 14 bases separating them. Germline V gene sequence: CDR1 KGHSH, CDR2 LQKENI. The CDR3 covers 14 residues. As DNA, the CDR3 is TGTGCCAGCTCACCCCGAAAAATGGGGGATGGCTACACCTTC. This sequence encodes CASSPRKMGDGYTF.

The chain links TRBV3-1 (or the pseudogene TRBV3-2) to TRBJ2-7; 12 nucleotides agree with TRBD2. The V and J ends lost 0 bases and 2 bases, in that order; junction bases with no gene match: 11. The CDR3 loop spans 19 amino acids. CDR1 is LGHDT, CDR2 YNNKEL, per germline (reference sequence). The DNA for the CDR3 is TGTGCCAGCAGCCAAGATAGGCTAGCGGGGGGGCCTGACCCCTACGAGCAGTACTTC. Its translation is CASSQDRLAGGPDPYEQYF.

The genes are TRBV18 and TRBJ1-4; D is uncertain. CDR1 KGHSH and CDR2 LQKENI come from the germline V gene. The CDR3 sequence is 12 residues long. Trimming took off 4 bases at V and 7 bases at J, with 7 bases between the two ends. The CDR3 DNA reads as TGTGCCAGCTCACGTCTCTCTGAAAAACTGTTTTTT. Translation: CASSRLSEKLFF.

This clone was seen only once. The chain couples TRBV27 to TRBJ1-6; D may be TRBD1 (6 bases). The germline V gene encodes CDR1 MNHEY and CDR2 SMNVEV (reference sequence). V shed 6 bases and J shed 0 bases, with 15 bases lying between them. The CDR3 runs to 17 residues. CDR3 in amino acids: CASRTRQESSYNSPLHF. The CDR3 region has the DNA TGTGCCAGCAGGACTAGACAGGAGAGCTCCTATAATTCACCCCTCCACTTT.

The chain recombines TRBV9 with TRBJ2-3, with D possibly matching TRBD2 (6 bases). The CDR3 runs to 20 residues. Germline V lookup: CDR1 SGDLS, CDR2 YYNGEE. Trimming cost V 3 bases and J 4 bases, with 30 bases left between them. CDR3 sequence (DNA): TGTGCCAGCAGCGATCCCTCCGGCAGAACGTTGGAGGGATTCGCAGATACGCAGTATTTT. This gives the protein CASSDPSGRTLEGFADTQYF.

CDR3 amino acids: CASSLKRGPNEQFF. The CDR3 DNA reads TGTGCCAGCAGCTTAAAGCGGGGGCCCAATGAGCAGTTCTTC. The chain is built from TRBV5-6 and TRBJ2-1; 8 bases fit TRBD2. Germline CDR1 reads SGHDT; CDR2 reads YYEEEE. With 2 bases clipped from V and 6 bases from J, the junction kept 4 bases outside the gene matches. The CDR3 contains 14 residues.

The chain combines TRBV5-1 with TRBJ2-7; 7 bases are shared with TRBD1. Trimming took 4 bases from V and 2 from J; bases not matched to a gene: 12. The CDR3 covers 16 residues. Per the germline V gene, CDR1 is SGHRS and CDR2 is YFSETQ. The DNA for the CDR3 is TGCGCCAGCAGCCCGGTACCGGACAGGACAACCTACGAGCAGTACTTC. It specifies CASSPVPDRTTYEQYF. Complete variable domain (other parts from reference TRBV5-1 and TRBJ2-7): KAGVTQTPRYLIKTRGQQVTLSCSPISGHRSVSWYQQTPGQGLQFLFEYFSETQRNKGNFPGRFSGRQFSNSRSEMNVSTLELGDSALYLCASSPVPDRTTYEQYFGPGTRLTVT.

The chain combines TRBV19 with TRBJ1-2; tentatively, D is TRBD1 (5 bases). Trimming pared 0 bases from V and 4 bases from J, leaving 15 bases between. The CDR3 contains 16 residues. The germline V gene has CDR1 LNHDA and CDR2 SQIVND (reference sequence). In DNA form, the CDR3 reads TGTGCCAGTAGTATAGATCTGGCGGGGCGACCCTATGGCTACACCTTC. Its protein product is CASSIDLAGRPYGYTF. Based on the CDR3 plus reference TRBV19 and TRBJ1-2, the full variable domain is DGGITQSPKYLFRKEGQNVTLSCEQNLNHDAMYWYRQDPGQGLRLIYYSQIVNDFQKGDIAEGYSVSREKKESFPLTVTSAQKNPTAFYLCASSIDLAGRPYGYTFGSGTRLTVV.

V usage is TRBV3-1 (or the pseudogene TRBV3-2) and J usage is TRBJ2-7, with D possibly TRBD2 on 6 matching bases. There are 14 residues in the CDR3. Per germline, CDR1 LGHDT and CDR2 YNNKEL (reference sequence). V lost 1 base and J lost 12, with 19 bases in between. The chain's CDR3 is CASSQGAGSGWRYF. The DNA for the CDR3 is TGTGCCAGCAGCCAAGGGGCCGGGAGTGGGTGGCGGTACTTC.

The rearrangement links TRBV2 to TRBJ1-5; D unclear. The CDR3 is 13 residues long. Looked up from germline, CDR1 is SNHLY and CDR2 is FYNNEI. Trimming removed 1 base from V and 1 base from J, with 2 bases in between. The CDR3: CASSEESNQPQHF. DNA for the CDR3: TGTGCCAGCAGTGAAGAAAGCAATCAGCCCCAGCATTTT.

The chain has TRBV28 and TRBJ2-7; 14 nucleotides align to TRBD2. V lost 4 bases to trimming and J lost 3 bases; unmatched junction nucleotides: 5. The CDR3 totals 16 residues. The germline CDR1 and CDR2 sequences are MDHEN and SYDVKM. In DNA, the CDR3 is TGTGCCAGCAGTTCCGGGACTAGCGGGAGTCTCTACGAGCAGTACTTC. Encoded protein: CASSSGTSGSLYEQYF.

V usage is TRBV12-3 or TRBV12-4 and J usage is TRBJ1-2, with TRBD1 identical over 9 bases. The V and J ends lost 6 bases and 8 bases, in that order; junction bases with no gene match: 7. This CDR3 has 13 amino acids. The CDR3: CASSIQGALGYTF. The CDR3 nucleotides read TGTGCCAGCAGCATACAGGGGGCATTGGGCTACACCTTC.

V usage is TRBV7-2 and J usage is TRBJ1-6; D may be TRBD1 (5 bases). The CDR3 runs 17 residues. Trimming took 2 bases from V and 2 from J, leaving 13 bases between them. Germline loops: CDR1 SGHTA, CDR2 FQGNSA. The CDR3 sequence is CASSLLAGRAYNSPLHF. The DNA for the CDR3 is TGTGCCAGCAGCTTATTAGCAGGGCGGGCCTATAATTCACCCCTCCACTTT. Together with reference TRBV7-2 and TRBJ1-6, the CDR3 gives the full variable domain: GAGVSQSPSNKVTEKGKDVELRCDPISGHTALYWYRQSLGQGLEFLIYFQGNSAPDKSGLPSDRFSAERTGGSVSTLTIQRTQQEDSAVYLCASSLLAGRAYNSPLHFGNGTRLTVT.

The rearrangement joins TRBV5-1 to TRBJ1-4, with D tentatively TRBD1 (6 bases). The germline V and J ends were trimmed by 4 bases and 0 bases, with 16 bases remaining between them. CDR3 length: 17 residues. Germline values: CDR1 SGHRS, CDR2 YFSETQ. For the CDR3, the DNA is TGCGCCAGCAGCCCCGGGACACGGTACTCAACTAATGAAAAACTGTTTTTT. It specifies CASSPGTRYSTNEKLFF.

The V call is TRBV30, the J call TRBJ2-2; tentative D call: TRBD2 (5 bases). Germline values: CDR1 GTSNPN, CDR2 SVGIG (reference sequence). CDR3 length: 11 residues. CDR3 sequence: CASDLTGELFF. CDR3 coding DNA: TGTGCGTCGGACTTAACCGGGGAGCTGTTTTTT.